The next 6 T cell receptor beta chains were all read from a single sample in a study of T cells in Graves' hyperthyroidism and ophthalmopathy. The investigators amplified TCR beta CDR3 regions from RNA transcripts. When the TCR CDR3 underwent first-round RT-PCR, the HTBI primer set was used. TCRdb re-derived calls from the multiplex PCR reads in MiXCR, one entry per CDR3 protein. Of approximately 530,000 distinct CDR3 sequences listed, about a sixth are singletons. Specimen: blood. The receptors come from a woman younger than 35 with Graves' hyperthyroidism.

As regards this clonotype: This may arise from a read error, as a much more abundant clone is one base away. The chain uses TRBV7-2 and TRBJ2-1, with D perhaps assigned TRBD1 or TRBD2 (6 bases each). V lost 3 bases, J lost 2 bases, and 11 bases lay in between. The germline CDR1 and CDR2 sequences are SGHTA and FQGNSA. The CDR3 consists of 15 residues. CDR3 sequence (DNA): TGTGCCAGCAGCTTCAAACGGGGGCCCTACAATGAGCAGTTCTTC. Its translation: CASSFKRGPYNEQFF.

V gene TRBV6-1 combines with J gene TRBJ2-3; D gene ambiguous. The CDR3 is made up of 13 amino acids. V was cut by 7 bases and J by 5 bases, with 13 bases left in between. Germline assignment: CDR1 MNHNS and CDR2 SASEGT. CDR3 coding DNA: TGTGCCAGCAATTCAATCCCGGTAGATACGCAGTATTTT. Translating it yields CASNSIPVDTQYF.

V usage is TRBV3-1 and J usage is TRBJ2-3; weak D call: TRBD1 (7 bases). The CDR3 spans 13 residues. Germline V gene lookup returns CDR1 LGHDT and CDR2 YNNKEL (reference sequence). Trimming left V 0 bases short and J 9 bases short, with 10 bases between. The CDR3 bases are TGTGCCAGCAGCCAAGACAGGGGGAGGACGCAGTATTTT. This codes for CASSQDRGRTQYF.

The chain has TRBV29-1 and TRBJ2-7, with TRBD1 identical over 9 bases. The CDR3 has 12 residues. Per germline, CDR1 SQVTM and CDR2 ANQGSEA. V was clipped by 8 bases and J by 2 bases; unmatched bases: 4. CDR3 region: CSCRTGAYEQYF. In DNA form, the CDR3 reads TGCAGCTGTCGGACAGGGGCCTACGAGCAGTACTTC.

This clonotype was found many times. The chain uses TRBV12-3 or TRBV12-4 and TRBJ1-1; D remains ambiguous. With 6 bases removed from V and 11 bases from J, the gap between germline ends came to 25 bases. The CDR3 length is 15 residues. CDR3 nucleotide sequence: TGTGCCAGCAGCCACCTTCTCCGGGCCACCTCCGGGGCTTTCTTT. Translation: CASSHLLRATSGAFF.

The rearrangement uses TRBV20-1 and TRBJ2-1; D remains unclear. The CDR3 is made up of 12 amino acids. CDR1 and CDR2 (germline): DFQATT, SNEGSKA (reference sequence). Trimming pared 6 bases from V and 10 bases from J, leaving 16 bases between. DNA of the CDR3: TGCAGTGCCAGACCACCTGGGAAGGAGCAGTTCTTC. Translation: CSARPPGKEQFF.